This T cell receptor beta chain came from a study of blood T cell repertoires in COVID-19. Study summary: Acute-phase and convalescent COVID-19 samples originated in the United States, Italy and Spain. PBMCs, B-cell-depleted T cells, or T cells were the source of the cDNA or gDNA that made up the material.

With V trimmed by 7 bases and J by 10 bases, 11 bases remained unmatched. The germline gives CDR1 LNHDA, CDR2 SQIVND (reference sequence). This CDR3 has 13 amino acids. The authors' processing: Quantification of nucleated cells was approximated via reference gene primer amplification. TCRdb keeps only in-frame clones here, not all; method: immunoSEQ multiplex PCR. V and J calls and clone size come straight from that table; D and trimming were deduced from the DNA. The sample holds about 200,000 clones; about 85% are singletons and the top ten take about 4.9%. The chain joins TRBV19 to TRBJ1-1, with TRBD1 matching 8 bases. Sequenced input: peripheral blood. The sequence was collected from a woman older than 75 with acute or convalescent COVID-19. The CDR3 nucleotides are TGTGCCAGTATTTCGGTGCAGGGGGCTGTAGCTTTCTTT. This sequence encodes CASISVQGAVAFF.